Listed below are T cell receptor beta chains from one sample, sequenced in a study of T cell responses to AZD1222 COVID-19 vaccine. The protocol was immunoSEQ multiplex PCR, while the TCRdb copy is restricted to in-frame clones and leaves out a portion. The sample records 150,000 to 200,000 clones, approximately 92% being singletons. The source material was peripheral blood, sampled on day 0 of AZD1222 vaccination. Every receptor here comes from an adult in good health. The CDR3 runs from the conserved cysteine through the conserved F or W. A D gene is named only where the DNA matches it firmly.

J,D,V,length,CDR3
TRBJ1-1,TRBD1,TRBV11-3,13,CASSLQGTTEAFF
TRBJ1-2,TRBD1,TRBV3-1/TRBV3-2,15,CASSQEGRGRYGYTF
TRBJ1-1,-,TRBV5-6,17,CASSLYWAFQADTEAFF
TRBJ2-5,TRBD2,TRBV5-1,17,CASSLGERGPPVETQYF
TRBJ1-1,-,TRBV5-1,13,CASSLEMRTEAFF
TRBJ2-3,TRBD2,TRBV5-4,17,CASSLGGGTLTTDTQYF
TRBJ1-4,-,TRBV23-1,12,CASDKGDEKLFF
TRBJ2-7,-,TRBV11-2,11,CASATNYEQYF
TRBJ2-5,TRBD2,TRBV7-8,16,CASSFKAGGNQETQYF
TRBJ1-1,TRBD1,TRBV6-5,16,CASSYGTGSWATEAFF
TRBJ1-6,-,TRBV2,13,CASAPWQNSPLHF
TRBJ2-2,-,TRBV5-6,12,CASSWGTGELFF
TRBJ2-7,-,TRBV7-3,15,CASSQNPTVSYEQYF
TRBJ1-5,-,TRBV2,15,CASSEVTAVNQPQHF
TRBJ2-1,-,TRBV5-1,13,CASGDTGYNEQFF
TRBJ2-5,-,TRBV12-3/TRBV12-4,11,CASSFKETQYF